The 27 T cell receptor beta chains below come from one sample, sequenced in a study of blood T cell repertoires in COVID-19 (dated by TCRdb to 2020 to 2021). Libraries were made using the immunoSEQ multiplex PCR assay. TCRdb stores this immuneACCESS table with in-frame sequences only. Part of the clones is absent; in the studies checked, under half of the shortfall reflects unresolved V genes, and no reason is known for the rest. Here the sample has about 200,000 clones; 85% occur a single time. In total, the top ten clones hold approximately 18% of the sample. Sequenced: PBMCs or T cells enriched from blood (not recorded which). All receptors come from a man in his forties who had recovered from COVID-19.

The chain combines TRBV5-4 with TRBJ2-7, with 7 bases fitting TRBD1. CDR3 size: 14 residues. V shed 4 bases and J 1 base; nucleotides not matched to a gene: 5. The germline CDR1 and CDR2 sequences are SGHNT and YYREEE (reference sequence). The CDR3 DNA reads as TGTGCCAGCAGCACCGGGACAGCATCCTACGAGCAGTACTTC. Translating it yields CASSTGTASYEQYF.

The sample holds a few counts of this clone. The rearrangement links TRBV7-8 to TRBJ2-7; no clear D gene. The V gene lost 1 base and the J gene lost 3 bases, with 7 bases spanning the gap. This CDR3 is built from 13 residues. Germline CDR1 is SGHVS and CDR2 is FQNEAQ. DNA for the CDR3: TGTGCCAGCAGCTTAGGCAGTTACTACGAGCAGTACTTC. Translation gives CASSLGSYYEQYF. The whole variable domain, filled in from reference TRBV7-8 and TRBJ2-7, reads GAGVSQSPRYKVAKRGQDVALRCDPISGHVSLFWYQQALGQGPEFLTYFQNEAQLDKSGLPSDRFFAERPEGSVSTLKIQRTQQEDSAVYLCASSLGSYYEQYFGPGTRLTVT.

With regard to this clone: The junction does not match germline at one end; this may be a read error. The chain joins TRBV6-2 or TRBV6-3 to TRBJ2-3; a possible D gene is TRBD2 (6 bases). Germline CDR1 and CDR2: MNHEY and SVGEGT. This CDR3 region has 12 residues. The CDR3, as DNA: TGTGCCAGCAGTTACCGAGGACTATTTGGGGAATTT. As protein: CASSYRGLFGEF.

This clone was recorded once. This chain joins TRBV9 and TRBJ1-1; D gene uncertain. With 0 bases removed from V and 1 base from J, the gap between germline ends came to 7 bases. The CDR3 is made up of 14 amino acids. Germline CDR1 reads SGDLS; CDR2 reads YYNGEE. The CDR3 DNA is TGTGCCAGCAGCGTAGCTACCGCGAACACTGAAGCTTTCTTT. The encoded protein is CASSVATANTEAFF.

This chain uses TRBV2 with TRBJ2-7; D is unclear. The V gene lost 1 base and the J gene lost 7 bases, with 11 bases spanning the gap. Germline V gives CDR1 SNHLY, CDR2 FYNNEI. This CDR3 region has 13 residues. CDR3 DNA sequence: TGTGCCAGCAGTGAAGGCGGAGTAAGGGAGCAGTACTTC. Residues: CASSEGGVREQYF.

The table lists this clone with a few counts. The V gene is TRBV18, the J gene TRBJ1-1; 7 bases are shared with TRBD1. CDR3 length equals 16 residues. Germline V gene data show CDR1 as KGHSH and CDR2 as LQKENI. The V and J ends lost 3 bases and 3 bases, in that order; junction bases with no gene match: 10. In DNA, the CDR3 is TGTGCCAGCTCACCTAGGGACAGCCCCGGGGACACTGAAGCTTTCTTT. It translates to CASSPRDSPGDTEAFF.

This chain links TRBV6-9 with TRBJ1-4; 9 bases fit TRBD1. Unmatched junction bases numbered 11, after V lost 7 bases and J lost 8 bases. This CDR3 region has 15 residues. Per germline, CDR1 MNHGY and CDR2 SVAAGI. The CDR3 DNA follows: TGTGCCAGCACTGATTTGACAGGGGGACGAGAAAAACTGTTTTTT. Amino acid sequence: CASTDLTGGREKLFF.

This chain links TRBV4-2 with TRBJ1-2, with a weak D call TRBD1 (5 bases). CDR3 length: 17 amino acids. V gave up 2 bases and J gave up 8 bases, with 24 bases separating them. CDR1 and CDR2 from the germline V gene are LGHNA and YNFKEQ. CDR3 sequence (DNA): TGTGCCAGCAGCCAACCCTTGGGGGGACGAAAAGGGGAGGGCTACACCTTC. Amino acid sequence: CASSQPLGGRKGEGYTF.

This sequence joins TRBV7-9 and TRBJ2-1; no clear D gene. The length of the CDR3 is 14 residues. CDR1 and CDR2 (germline): SEHNR, FQNEAQ (reference sequence). V was pared by 4 bases and J by 8 bases, with 15 bases between. The DNA for the CDR3 is TGTGCCAGCAGCTCCTTCCGTAGTGATGATGAGCAGTTCTTC. This encodes CASSSFRSDDEQFF.

The chain combines TRBV11-2 with TRBJ1-2, with TRBD1 matching 7 bases. Trimming removed 6 bases from V and 1 base from J; junction bases left unmatched: 2. The CDR3 is made up of 13 amino acids. From germline, CDR1 is SGHAT and CDR2 FQNNGV. CDR3 protein: CASSWDSNYGYTF. The CDR3, as DNA: TGTGCCAGCAGTTGGGACAGTAACTATGGCTACACCTTC.

The V and J genes are TRBV4-2 and TRBJ1-2, with 9 positions matching TRBD1. CDR1 is LGHNA and CDR2 is YNFKEQ in the germline V gene. There are 13 residues in the CDR3. The V and J ends lost 4 bases and 6 bases, in that order; junction bases with no gene match: 3. This chain's CDR3 is CASSLGQGDGYTF. The CDR3 nucleotides read TGTGCCAGCAGCCTGGGACAGGGTGATGGCTACACCTTC.

The CDR3 is CASLLAGGYTDTQYF. The CDR3 DNA follows: TGTGCCAGCTTACTAGCGGGAGGGTACACAGATACGCAGTATTTT. The gene calls are TRBV5-5 and TRBJ2-3; 13 bases line up with TRBD2. The junction had 4 bases not matched to a gene; V was cut back by 7 bases and J by 2 bases. The CDR3 runs to 15 residues. Germline V CDR1 and CDR2: SGHKS, YYEKEE (reference sequence).

This sequence joins TRBV27 and TRBJ2-1, with TRBD1 matching 9 bases. The trim removed 7 bases at V and 2 bases at J, leaving 6 bases unmatched. The CDR3 runs 15 residues. Per germline, CDR1 MNHEY and CDR2 SMNVEV (reference sequence). The CDR3 here is CASTHRGQTYNEQFF. In DNA form, the CDR3 reads TGTGCCAGCACTCACAGGGGGCAGACCTACAATGAGCAGTTCTTC.

The chain employs TRBV12-3 or TRBV12-4 and TRBJ2-1; TRBD2 might be the D (5 bases). The CDR3 consists of 12 residues. Trimming shortened V by 7 bases and J by 10 bases, and 14 bases separated the two germline ends. This CDR3 reads CASTQRGEEQFF. DNA of the CDR3: TGTGCCAGCACCCAACGGGGTGAGGAGCAGTTCTTC.

This rearrangement joins TRBV10-2 to TRBJ2-7, with 7 bases aligning to TRBD2. Germline CDR1 is WSHSY and CDR2 is SAAADI. The CDR3 loop spans 11 amino acids. Trimming took 7 bases from V and 4 from J; bases not matched to a gene: 1. CDR3 bases: TGCGCCAGCACGGGGGGATACGAGCAGTACTTC. Encoded protein: CASTGGYEQYF.

V and J are TRBV7-2 and TRBJ2-3; weak D call: TRBD1 (6 bases). Germline lookup yields CDR1 SGHTA and CDR2 FQGNSA. This CDR3 is built from 14 residues. V was shortened by 1 base and J by 4 bases, with 9 bases between the two germline ends. The CDR3 sequence is CASSLVQGPDTQYF. The CDR3 DNA reads as TGTGCCAGCAGCTTAGTACAGGGTCCAGATACGCAGTATTTT. Supplemented by reference TRBV7-2 and TRBJ2-3, the full variable domain reads GAGVSQSPSNKVTEKGKDVELRCDPISGHTALYWYRQSLGQGLEFLIYFQGNSAPDKSGLPSDRFSAERTGGSVSTLTIQRTQQEDSAVYLCASSLVQGPDTQYFGPGTRLTVL.

This chain connects TRBV24-1 to TRBJ2-4; possible D gene TRBD1, 6 bases. This CDR3 is 14 amino acids long. In germline, CDR1 is KGHDR, CDR2 SFDVKD. The V end was cut by 3 bases, the J end by 5 bases, with 10 bases between. The CDR3 bases are TGTGCCACCAGTGATACCGGGACACAAAACATTCAGTACTTC. Amino acid sequence: CATSDTGTQNIQYF.

The chain uses TRBV27 and TRBJ2-1, with 13 bases matching TRBD2. The J segment lost 4 bases and the V segment lost 5 bases, leaving 11 bases of the junction unmatched. The CDR3 loop spans 18 amino acids. Per germline, CDR1 MNHEY and CDR2 SMNVEV (reference sequence). The CDR3 region has the DNA TGTGCCAGCAGTCTACCGACTAGCGGGAGGTCCGCATACAATGAGCAGTTCTTC. Amino acid sequence: CASSLPTSGRSAYNEQFF.

This chain connects TRBV14 to TRBJ1-3; D is uncertain. The germline CDR1 and CDR2 sequences are SGHDN and FVKESK. The length of the CDR3 is 18 residues. Between the trimmed V and J ends, which lost 2 bases and 0 bases, there was a span of 17 bases. CDR3 sequence: CASSQYTPLRGSGNTIYF. The CDR3 DNA reads as TGTGCCAGCAGCCAATACACCCCCTTACGGGGCTCTGGAAACACCATATATTTT.

This clone was seen a few times. V is TRBV3-1 (or the pseudogene TRBV3-2) and J is TRBJ2-7, with TRBD2 matching 9 bases. The germline V gene encodes CDR1 LGHDT and CDR2 YNNKEL (reference sequence). The J segment lost 7 bases and the V segment lost 4 bases, leaving 11 bases of the junction unmatched. CDR3 length: 15 amino acids. CDR3 in DNA: TGTGCCAGCAGCCTCTCCGGGACTAGCTCCCAGGAGCAGTACTTC. Its translation is CASSLSGTSSQEQYF.

The rearrangement joins TRBV24-1 to TRBJ1-1; D is perhaps TRBD1 (5 bases). The ends were cut back, 3 bases at V and 1 base at J, with 8 bases in the middle. From germline, CDR1 is KGHDR and CDR2 SFDVKD. The CDR3 has 14 residues. In DNA, the CDR3 is TGTGCCACCAGTGATACACAGGAGAACACTGAAGCTTTCTTT. Its protein is CATSDTQENTEAFF.

This chain's CDR3 is CASRTPRESSLYTQYF. CDR3 nucleotide sequence: TGTGCCAGCAGAACCCCCAGGGAAAGCAGCTTGTATACGCAGTATTTT. V and J are TRBV11-2 and TRBJ2-3, with D possibly being TRBD1 (5 bases). Trimming removed 6 bases at V and 7 bases at J, with 23 bases between. CDR3 size: 16 residues. Looked up from germline, CDR1 is SGHAT and CDR2 is FQNNGV. The full variable domain, with the rest looked up from reference TRBV11-2 and TRBJ2-3, is EAGVAQSPRYKIIEKRQSVAFWCNPISGHATLYWYQQILGQGPKLLIQFQNNGVVDDSQLPKDRFSAERLKGVDSTLKIQPAKLEDSAVYLCASRTPRESSLYTQYFGPGTRLTVL.

Comments on this clone: The same CDR3 is also encoded by other DNA sequences in this sample. The chain recombines TRBV6-2 or TRBV6-3 with TRBJ2-1, with 7 bases identical to TRBD2. J lost 1 base, V lost 4 bases, and 7 bases had no gene match. Germline V gene lookup returns CDR1 MNHEY and CDR2 SVGEGT. CDR3 length equals 16 residues. DNA for the CDR3: TGTGCCAGCAGTTCTAAGCGGGGTTCATCCTACAATGAGCAGTTCTTC. This sequence encodes CASSSKRGSSYNEQFF.

The CDR3 nucleotides read TGTGCCAGCAGCCTTAGACTCTACAATGAGCAGTTCTTC. Its protein product is CASSLRLYNEQFF. The chain combines TRBV3-1 (or the pseudogene TRBV3-2) with TRBJ2-1; no definite D call. Per the germline V gene, CDR1 is LGHDT and CDR2 is YNNKEL (reference sequence). Trimming shortened V by 4 bases and J by 3 bases, and 7 bases separated the two germline ends. The CDR3 has 13 amino acids.

The gene calls are TRBV9 and TRBJ2-3; the match to TRBD1 covers 8 bases. J gave up 1 base and V 5 bases, and 3 bases lay outside the gene matches. Germline values: CDR1 SGDLS, CDR2 YYNGEE. This CDR3 region has 14 residues. Here the CDR3 reads CASSLTGGTDTQYF. In DNA, the CDR3 is TGTGCCAGCAGTCTGACAGGGGGCACAGATACGCAGTATTTT. Full variable domain (missing parts from reference TRBV9 and TRBJ2-3): DSGVTQTPKHLITATGQRVTLRCSPRSGDLSVYWYQQSLDQGLQFLIQYYNGEERAKGNILERFSAQQFPDLHSELNLSSLELGDSALYFCASSLTGGTDTQYFGPGTRLTVL.

This sequence joins TRBV11-2 and TRBJ2-7; D possibly corresponds to TRBD2 (6 bases). The CDR3 consists of 14 residues. V lost 5 bases to trimming and J lost 4 bases, with 15 bases between them. In germline, CDR1 is SGHAT, CDR2 FQNNGV. For the CDR3, the DNA is TGTGCCAGCAGCCTTCTTATGGCGGGATACGAGCAGTACTTC. Translation gives CASSLLMAGYEQYF.

The chain is built from TRBV4-1 and TRBJ1-2; 8 bases are shared with TRBD1. Germline trimming cut 3 bases from V and 8 bases from J; bases unmatched to any gene: 5. The CDR3 extends over 13 amino acids. CDR1 and CDR2 from the germline V gene are MGHRA and YSYEKL. CDR3 loop: CASSHDRGGGYTF. CDR3 DNA sequence: TGCGCCAGCAGCCACGACAGGGGCGGCGGCTACACCTTC.